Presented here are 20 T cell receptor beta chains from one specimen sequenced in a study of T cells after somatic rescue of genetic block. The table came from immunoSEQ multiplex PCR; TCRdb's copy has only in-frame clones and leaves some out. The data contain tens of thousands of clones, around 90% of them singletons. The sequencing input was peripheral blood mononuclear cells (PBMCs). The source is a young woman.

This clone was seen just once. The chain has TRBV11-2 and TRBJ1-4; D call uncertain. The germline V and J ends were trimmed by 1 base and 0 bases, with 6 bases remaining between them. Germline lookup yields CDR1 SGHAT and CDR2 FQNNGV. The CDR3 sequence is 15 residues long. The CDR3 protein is CASSLAYATNEKLFF. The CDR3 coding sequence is TGTGCCAGCAGCTTAGCTTACGCAACTAATGAAAAACTGTTTTTT.

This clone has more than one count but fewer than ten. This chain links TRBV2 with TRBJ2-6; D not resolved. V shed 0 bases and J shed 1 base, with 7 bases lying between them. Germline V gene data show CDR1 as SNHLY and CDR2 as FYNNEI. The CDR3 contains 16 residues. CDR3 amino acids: CASSEAYGSGANVLTF. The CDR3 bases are TGTGCCAGCAGTGAAGCATACGGGTCTGGGGCCAACGTCCTGACTTTC. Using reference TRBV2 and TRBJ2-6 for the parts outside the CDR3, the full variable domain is EPEVTQTPSHQVTQMGQEVILRCVPISNHLYFYWYRQILGQKVEFLVSFYNNEISEKSEIFDDQFSVERPDGSNFTLKIRSTKLEDSAMYFCASSEAYGSGANVLTFGAGSRLTVL.

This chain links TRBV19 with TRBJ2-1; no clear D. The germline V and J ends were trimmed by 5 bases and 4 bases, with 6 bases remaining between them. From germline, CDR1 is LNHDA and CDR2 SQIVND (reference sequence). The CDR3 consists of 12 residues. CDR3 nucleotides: TGTGCCAGTAGTCCAGGATACAATGAGCAGTTCTTC. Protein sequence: CASSPGYNEQFF.

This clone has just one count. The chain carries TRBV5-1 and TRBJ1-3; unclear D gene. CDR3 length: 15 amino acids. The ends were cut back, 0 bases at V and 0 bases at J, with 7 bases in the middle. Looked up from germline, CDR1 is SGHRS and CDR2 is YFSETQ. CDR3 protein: CASSLVGLSGNTIYF. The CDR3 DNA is TGCGCCAGCAGCTTGGTCGGGCTCTCTGGAAACACCATATATTTT.

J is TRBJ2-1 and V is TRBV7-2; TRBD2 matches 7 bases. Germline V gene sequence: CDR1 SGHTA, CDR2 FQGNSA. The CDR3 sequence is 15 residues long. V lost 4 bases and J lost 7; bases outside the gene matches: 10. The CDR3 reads CASSSQWGGENEQFF. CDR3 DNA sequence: TGTGCCAGCAGCTCTCAATGGGGAGGGGAGAATGAGCAGTTCTTC.

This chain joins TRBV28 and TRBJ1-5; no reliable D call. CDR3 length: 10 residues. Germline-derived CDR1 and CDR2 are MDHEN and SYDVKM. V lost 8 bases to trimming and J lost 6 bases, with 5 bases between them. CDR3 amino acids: CASGPQPQHF. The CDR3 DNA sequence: TGTGCCAGCGGACCTCAGCCCCAGCATTTT.

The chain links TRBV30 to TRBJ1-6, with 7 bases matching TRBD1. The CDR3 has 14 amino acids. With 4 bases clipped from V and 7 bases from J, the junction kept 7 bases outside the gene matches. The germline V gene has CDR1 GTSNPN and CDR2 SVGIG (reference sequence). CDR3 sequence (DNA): TGTGCCTGGACTCGTGGGACAGAGAATTCACCCCTCCACTTT. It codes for CAWTRGTENSPLHF.

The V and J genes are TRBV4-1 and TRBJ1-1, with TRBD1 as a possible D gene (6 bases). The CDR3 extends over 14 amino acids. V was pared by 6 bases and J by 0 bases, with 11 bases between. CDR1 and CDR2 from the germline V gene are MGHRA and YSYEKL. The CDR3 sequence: CASRETGMNTEAFF. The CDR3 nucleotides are TGCGCCAGCAGGGAAACAGGGATGAACACTGAAGCTTTCTTT.

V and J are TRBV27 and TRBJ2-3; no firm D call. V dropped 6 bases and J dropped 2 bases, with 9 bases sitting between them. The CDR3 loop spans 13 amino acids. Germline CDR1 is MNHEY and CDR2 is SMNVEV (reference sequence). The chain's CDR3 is CASSPVYTDTQYF. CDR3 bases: TGTGCCAGCAGCCCGGTCTACACAGATACGCAGTATTTT.

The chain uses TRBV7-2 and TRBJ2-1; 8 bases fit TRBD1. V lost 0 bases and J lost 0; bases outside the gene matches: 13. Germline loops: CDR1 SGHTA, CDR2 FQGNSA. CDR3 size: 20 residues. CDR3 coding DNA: TGTGCCAGCAGCTTAGCGCGTTCAGGGGGCTCACAGAGCTCCTACAATGAGCAGTTCTTC. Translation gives CASSLARSGGSQSSYNEQFF.

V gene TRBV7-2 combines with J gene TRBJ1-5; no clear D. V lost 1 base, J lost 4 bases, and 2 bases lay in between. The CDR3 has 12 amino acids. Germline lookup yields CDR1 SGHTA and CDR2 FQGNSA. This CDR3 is CASSLGNQPQHF. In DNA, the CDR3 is TGTGCCAGCAGCTTAGGGAATCAGCCCCAGCATTTT.

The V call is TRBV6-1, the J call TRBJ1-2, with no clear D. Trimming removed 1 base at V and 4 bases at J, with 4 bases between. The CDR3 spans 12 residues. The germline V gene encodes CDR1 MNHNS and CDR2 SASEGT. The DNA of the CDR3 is TGTGCCAGCAGTGAAGAGGCCTATGGCTACACCTTC. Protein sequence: CASSEEAYGYTF.

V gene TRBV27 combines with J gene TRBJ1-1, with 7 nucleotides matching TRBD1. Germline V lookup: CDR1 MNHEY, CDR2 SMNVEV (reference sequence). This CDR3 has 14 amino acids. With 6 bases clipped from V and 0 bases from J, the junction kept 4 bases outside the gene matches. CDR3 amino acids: CASRIDRVNTEAFF. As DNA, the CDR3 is TGTGCCAGCAGAATAGACAGGGTGAACACTGAAGCTTTCTTT.

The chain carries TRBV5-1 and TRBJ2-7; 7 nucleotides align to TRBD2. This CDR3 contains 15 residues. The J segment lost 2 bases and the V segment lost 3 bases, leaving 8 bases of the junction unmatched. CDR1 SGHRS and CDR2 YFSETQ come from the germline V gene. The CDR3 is CASSSGLADTYEQYF. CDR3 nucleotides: TGCGCCAGCAGCTCCGGCCTAGCGGACACCTACGAGCAGTACTTC. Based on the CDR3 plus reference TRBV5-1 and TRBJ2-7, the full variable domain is KAGVTQTPRYLIKTRGQQVTLSCSPISGHRSVSWYQQTPGQGLQFLFEYFSETQRNKGNFPGRFSGRQFSNSRSEMNVSTLELGDSALYLCASSSGLADTYEQYFGPGTRLTVT.

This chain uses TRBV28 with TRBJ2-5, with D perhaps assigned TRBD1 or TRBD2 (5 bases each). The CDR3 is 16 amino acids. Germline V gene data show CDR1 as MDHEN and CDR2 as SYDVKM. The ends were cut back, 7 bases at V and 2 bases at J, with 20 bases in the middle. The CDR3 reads CASTLHPGRWQETQYF. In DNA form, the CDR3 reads TGTGCCAGCACCCTCCACCCGGGACGTTGGCAAGAGACCCAGTACTTC.

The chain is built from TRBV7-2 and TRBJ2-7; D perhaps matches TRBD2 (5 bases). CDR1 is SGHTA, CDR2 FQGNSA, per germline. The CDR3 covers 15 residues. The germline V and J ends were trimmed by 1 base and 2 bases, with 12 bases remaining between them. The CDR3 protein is CASSLGLSGPYEQYF. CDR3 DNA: TGTGCCAGCAGCTTAGGCCTAAGCGGCCCCTACGAGCAGTACTTC.

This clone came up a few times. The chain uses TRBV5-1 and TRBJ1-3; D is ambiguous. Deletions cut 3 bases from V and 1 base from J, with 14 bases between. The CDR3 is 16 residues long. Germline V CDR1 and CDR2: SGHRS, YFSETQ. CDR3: CASSYLSSVSGNTIYF. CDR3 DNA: TGCGCCAGCAGCTACCTCTCGAGCGTATCTGGAAACACCATATATTTT.

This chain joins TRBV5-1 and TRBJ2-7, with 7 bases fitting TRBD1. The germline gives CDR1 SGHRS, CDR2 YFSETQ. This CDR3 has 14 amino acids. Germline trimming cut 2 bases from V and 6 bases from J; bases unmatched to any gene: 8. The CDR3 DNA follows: TGCGCCAGCAGCTTTCAGACAGGGCCCGCCGAGCAGTACTTC. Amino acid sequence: CASSFQTGPAEQYF.

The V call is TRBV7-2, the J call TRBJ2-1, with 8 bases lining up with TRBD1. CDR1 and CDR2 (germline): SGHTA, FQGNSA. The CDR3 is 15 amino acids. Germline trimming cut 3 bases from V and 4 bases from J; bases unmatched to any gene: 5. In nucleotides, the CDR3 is TGTGCCAGCAGCTTTACAGGGGGTGTATACAATGAGCAGTTCTTC. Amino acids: CASSFTGGVYNEQFF.

The CDR3 loop reads CASSDQPQHF. As DNA, the CDR3 is TGTGCCAGCTCCGATCAGCCCCAGCATTTT. The chain joins TRBV27 to TRBJ1-5; D gene ambiguous. Deletions cut 8 bases from V and 5 bases from J, with 4 bases between. There are 10 residues in the CDR3. Germline lookup yields CDR1 MNHEY and CDR2 SMNVEV (reference sequence).